The rows below give T cell receptor beta chains drawn from one sample of a study of beta chain features in type 1 diabetes. Assay: immunoSEQ multiplex PCR; the TCRdb copy retains only in-frame clones and omits some. Of 150,000 or so clones in the sample, over 55% were seen once. Material for sequencing was naive CD4+ T cells from blood. These receptors were collected from a man aged 25-45 years with type 1 diabetes. Each CDR3 is given with its conserved first and last residue. The D gene is left open where the match is weak. Size values are once, few and many counts, or a class for expanded clones, and some rows have none.

size: .; V: TRBV29-1; D: .; J: TRBJ1-2; CDR3: CSVEGYGYTF; DNA: TGCAGCGTTGAAGGCTATGGCTACACCTTC
size: .; V: TRBV7-9; D: .; J: TRBJ1-2; CDR3: CASSRQSNGYTF; DNA: TGTGCCAGCAGCCGACAGAGTAATGGCTACACCTTC
size: .; V: TRBV19; D: TRBD1; J: TRBJ2-7; CDR3: CASSIEGGGEQYF; DNA: TGTGCCAGTAGTATAGAAGGGGGCGGCGAGCAGTACTTC
size: few; V: TRBV30; D: .; J: TRBJ2-5; CDR3: CALNAIAETQYF; DNA: TGTGCCCTAAACGCGATTGCAGAGACCCAGTACTTC
size: .; V: TRBV29-1; D: TRBD1; J: TRBJ2-3; CDR3: CTGQDTDTQYF; DNA: TGCACCGGACAGGACACAGATACGCAGTATTTT
size: few; V: TRBV5-1; D: .; J: TRBJ1-1; CDR3: CASSSSPGFEAFF; DNA: TGCGCCAGCAGCTCCTCTCCAGGTTTTGAAGCTTTCTTT
size: few; V: TRBV5-6; D: .; J: TRBJ2-5; CDR3: CASSRRETQYF; DNA: TGTGCCAGCAGCCGGAGAGAGACCCAGTACTTC
size: .; V: TRBV5-1; D: .; J: TRBJ2-7; CDR3: CASGRFSYEQYF; DNA: TGCGCCAGCGGCAGGTTTAGCTACGAGCAGTACTTC
size: .; V: TRBV6-4; D: .; J: TRBJ2-5; CDR3: CASSDDGVSDPQYF; DNA: TGTGCCAGCAGTGACGACGGGGTATCAGATCCCCAGTACTTC
size: .; V: TRBV30; D: TRBD1; J: TRBJ1-5; CDR3: CAWATGDQPQHF; DNA: TGTGCCTGGGCTACAGGGGATCAGCCCCAGCATTTT
size: .; V: TRBV7-9; D: .; J: TRBJ2-3; CDR3: CASSPPKADTQYF; DNA: TGTGCCAGCAGTCCCCCAAAGGCGGATACGCAGTATTTT
size: .; V: TRBV9; D: TRBD2; J: TRBJ2-1; CDR3: CASSVAGTSWDEQFF; DNA: TGTGCCAGCAGCGTAGCTGGGACTAGCTGGGATGAGCAGTTCTTC
size: .; V: TRBV15; D: .; J: TRBJ2-2; CDR3: CATSRDRNTGELFF; DNA: TGTGCCACCAGCAGAGACAGGAACACCGGGGAGCTGTTTTTT
size: once; V: TRBV28; D: TRBD1; J: TRBJ2-7; CDR3: CASILGQGAREQYF; DNA: TGTGCCAGCATACTGGGACAGGGGGCGCGCGAGCAGTACTTC
size: .; V: TRBV6-6; D: .; J: TRBJ2-7; CDR3: CASRPSGTVYEQYF; DNA: TGTGCCAGCAGACCCAGCGGGACAGTCTACGAGCAGTACTTC
size: few; V: TRBV7-9; D: .; J: TRBJ2-2; CDR3: CASSPGPRTNTGELFF; DNA: TGTGCCAGCAGCCCCGGGCCTCGGACGAACACCGGGGAGCTGTTTTTT
size: .; V: TRBV30; D: .; J: TRBJ1-2; CDR3: CAWSSSRSGGYTF; DNA: TGTGCCTGGAGTTCCTCCCGCAGCGGGGGCTACACCTTC
size: few; V: TRBV7-2; D: TRBD2; J: TRBJ2-1; CDR3: CASSFLADSYNEQFF; DNA: TGTGCCAGCAGCTTTCTAGCGGACTCCTACAATGAGCAGTTCTTC
size: .; V: TRBV7-6; D: .; J: TRBJ1-6; CDR3: CASSLGPNSPLHF; DNA: TGTGCCAGCAGCTTAGGCCCGAATTCACCCCTCCACTTT
size: .; V: TRBV30; D: TRBD1; J: TRBJ1-2; CDR3: CAWVHQGAYGYTF; DNA: TGTGCCTGGGTACATCAGGGGGCGTACGGCTACACCTTC
size: few; V: TRBV4-3; D: .; J: TRBJ1-6; CDR3: CASSQKRGNSPLHF; DNA: TGCGCCAGCAGCCAAAAAAGGGGTAATTCACCCCTCCACTTT
size: .; V: TRBV7-9; D: .; J: TRBJ2-3; CDR3: CASSLGEGYTDTQYF; DNA: TGTGCCAGCAGCTTAGGAGAGGGTTACACAGATACGCAGTATTTT
size: .; V: TRBV5-6; D: .; J: TRBJ2-6; CDR3: CASSFSGANVLTF; DNA: TGTGCCAGCAGCTTTTCTGGGGCCAACGTCCTGACTTTC
size: .; V: TRBV30; D: TRBD1; J: TRBJ2-5; CDR3: CAWSLGTGGETQYF; DNA: TGTGCCTGGAGTCTCGGGACAGGGGGAGAGACCCAGTACTTC
size: few; V: TRBV6-5; D: .; J: TRBJ1-1; CDR3: CASSYSGGNTEAFF; DNA: TGTGCCAGCAGTTACTCGGGGGGGAACACTGAAGCTTTCTTT
size: .; V: TRBV2; D: .; J: TRBJ2-3; CDR3: CATLRGGSTDTQYF; DNA: TGTGCCACCCTGAGGGGGGGGAGCACAGATACGCAGTATTTT
size: .; V: TRBV14; D: .; J: TRBJ2-5; CDR3: CASSPVDRETQYF; DNA: TGTGCCAGCAGCCCCGTGGACCGAGAGACCCAGTACTTC
size: .; V: TRBV9; D: .; J: TRBJ2-7; CDR3: CASSTSPEFYEQYF; DNA: TGTGCCAGCAGCACAAGCCCAGAGTTCTACGAGCAGTACTTC
size: .; V: TRBV29-1; D: .; J: TRBJ2-5; CDR3: CSVARGAEETQYF; DNA: TGCAGCGTTGCCAGGGGAGCGGAAGAGACCCAGTACTTC
size: .; V: TRBV15; D: TRBD1; J: TRBJ2-3; CDR3: CATSRGQGAQTDTQYF; DNA: TGTGCCACCAGCAGAGGGCAGGGGGCACAGACAGATACGCAGTATTTT
size: .; V: TRBV7-9; D: .; J: TRBJ1-2; CDR3: CASSLDSQLHYTF; DNA: TGTGCCAGCAGCTTAGATTCCCAGCTCCACTACACCTTC
size: .; V: TRBV7-2; D: .; J: TRBJ2-7; CDR3: CASSPSGPSGEQYF; DNA: TGTGCCAGCAGCCCGTCCGGGCCCTCGGGCGAGCAGTACTTC
size: .; V: TRBV19; D: .; J: TRBJ2-7; CDR3: CASSTTGQGAYEQYF; DNA: TGTGCCAGTAGTACGACAGGCCAAGGGGCCTACGAGCAGTACTTC